The rows below give T cell receptor beta chains drawn from one sample of a study of Ad26.COV2.S vaccination and SARS-CoV-2 variants. TCRdb's table, derived via immunoSEQ multiplex PCR, lists solely in-frame clones and lacks some. Of around 300,000 clones in the sample, approximately 90% were seen once. This specimen consisted of peripheral blood, obtained in a trial of Ad26.COV2.S vaccine versus placebo. The receptors derive from a person between 18 and 60 years old who received the Ad26.COV2.S COVID-19 vaccine or a placebo. Each CDR3 is given without its conserved first and last residue. Rows give clone size only sometimes, using once, few, many, or a class for an expanded clone.

clone size	V gene	J gene	CDR3 protein
NA	TRBV4-1	TRBJ2-1	ASSHTSGSYNEQF
NA	TRBV27	TRBJ2-7	ASSLSTGYEQY
NA	TRBV10-1	TRBJ2-3	ASSERDQGSDTQY
NA	TRBV14	TRBJ2-2	ASSHVDSFTGELF
once	TRBV30	TRBJ2-7	AWRPVTGPISYEQY
NA	TRBV6-5	TRBJ1-1	ASRDTIINEAF
NA	TRBV19	TRBJ2-2	ASSIPFSGLNTGELF
NA	TRBV6-5	TRBJ1-5	ASSHDSNQPQH
NA	TRBV19	TRBJ1-2	ASSGFDRGDYGYT
NA	TRBV5-5	TRBJ2-2	ASSLGSGTGELF
NA	TRBV28	TRBJ2-7	ASSLQGAKDEQY
NA	TRBV2	TRBJ2-1	ASRLAASYNEQF
NA	TRBV28	TRBJ1-5	ASKRPLVGQPQH
NA	TRBV7-9	TRBJ2-1	ASRRSSYNEQF
NA	TRBV7-2	TRBJ2-1	ASRQGGEGQASYNEQF
once	TRBV4-3	TRBJ1-3	ASSQDWASSGNTIY
NA	TRBV29-1	TRBJ1-3	SVEEGPGSGNTIY